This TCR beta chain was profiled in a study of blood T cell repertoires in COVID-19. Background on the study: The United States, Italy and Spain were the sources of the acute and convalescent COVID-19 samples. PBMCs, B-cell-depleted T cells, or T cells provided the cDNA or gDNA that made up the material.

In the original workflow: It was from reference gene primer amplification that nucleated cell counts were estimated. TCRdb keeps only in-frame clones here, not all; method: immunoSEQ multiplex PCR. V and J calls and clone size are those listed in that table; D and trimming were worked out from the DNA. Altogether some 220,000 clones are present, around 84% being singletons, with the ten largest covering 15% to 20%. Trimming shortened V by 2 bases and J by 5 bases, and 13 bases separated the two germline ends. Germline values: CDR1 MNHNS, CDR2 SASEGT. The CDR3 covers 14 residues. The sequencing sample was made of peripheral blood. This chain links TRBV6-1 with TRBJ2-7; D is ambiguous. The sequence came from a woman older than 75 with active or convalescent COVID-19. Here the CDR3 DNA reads TGTGCCAGCAGTGAATCTCGCGGAGTCAACGAGCAGTACTTC. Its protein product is CASSESRGVNEQYF.